The next 6 T cell receptor beta chains were all read from a single sample in a study of T-cell reconstitution after alpha-beta-depleted transplantation in children. Preparation of the TCRbeta library involved a method that used unique molecular identifiers. TCRdb ran MiXCR on the PCR reads and lists one entry per CDR3 protein. Counted here are around 670,000 distinct CDR3 sequences, around 14% occurring once; the ten biggest clones make up roughly 0.77%. The sequenced sample was PBMCs, obtained before TCRalphabeta/CD19-depleted stem cell transplant. The receptors derive from a girl aged 2-9 years with congenital amegakaryocytic thrombocytopenia, due to receive a stem cell transplant.

This chain connects TRBV7-2 to TRBJ1-4, with a weak D call TRBD1 (5 bases). The CDR3 runs to 17 residues. The germline V gene encodes CDR1 SGHTA and CDR2 FQGNSA. The V and J ends lost 5 bases and 7 bases respectively, with 23 bases between them. The DNA for the CDR3 is TGTGCCAGCAGCCTTCGTGGGGCAGCCGGGAAGGGTGAAAAACTGTTTTTT. Its protein product is CASSLRGAAGKGEKLFF.

This clonotype was counted many times. The J gene is TRBJ2-6, the V gene TRBV20-1, with a weak D call TRBD1 (6 bases). CDR3 length equals 14 residues. Trimming shortened V by 4 bases and J by 4 bases, and 11 bases separated the two germline ends. Per the germline V gene, CDR1 is DFQATT and CDR2 is SNEGSKA (reference sequence). This CDR3 is CSAIPGEGANVLTF. CDR3 bases: TGCAGTGCTATCCCAGGGGAGGGGGCCAACGTCCTGACTTTC.

V gene TRBV7-6 combines with J gene TRBJ2-1, with D perhaps matching TRBD2 (6 bases). This CDR3 region has 15 residues. CDR1 is SGHVS, CDR2 FNYEAQ, per germline. Deletions cut 4 bases from V and 8 bases from J, with 18 bases between. The CDR3 nucleotides are TGTGCCAGCAGCTCCGTGGCGGGGAATTACGATGAGCAGTTCTTC. Translation: CASSSVAGNYDEQFF.

Many counts were recorded for this clonotype. The V and J genes are TRBV10-3 and TRBJ1-1, with D possibly TRBD1 on 6 matching bases. V shed 8 bases and J shed 2 bases, with 9 bases lying between them. CDR3 length equals 12 residues. Germline assignment: CDR1 ENHRY and CDR2 SYGVKD. This chain's CDR3 is CAIRTVNTEAFF. CDR3 DNA: TGTGCCATCCGGACAGTTAACACTGAAGCTTTCTTT.

This chain joins TRBV20-1 and TRBJ2-1, with D possibly matching TRBD1 (6 bases). The CDR3 has 13 amino acids. The V gene lost 5 bases and the J gene lost 6 bases, with 14 bases spanning the gap. Germline V gene data show CDR1 as DFQATT and CDR2 as SNEGSKA (reference sequence). The CDR3 bases are TGCAGTGCTGCTACCGGGACACTCAATGAGCAGTTCTTC. Protein: CSAATGTLNEQFF.

This clonotype was seen at least ten times. In DNA form, the CDR3 reads TGTGCCAGCAGCTTAGCCACAGAATACGAGCAGTACTTC. Protein sequence: CASSLATEYEQYF. The chain links TRBV7-9 to TRBJ2-7; D is undetermined. The CDR3 has 13 amino acids. V shed 0 bases and J shed 4 bases, with 7 bases lying between them. CDR1 and CDR2 from the germline V gene are SEHNR and FQNEAQ (reference sequence).